The 21 T cell receptor beta chains given below trace back to one sample, sequenced in a study of T cell responses to AZD1222 COVID-19 vaccine. This table comes from immunoSEQ multiplex PCR, and its TCRdb copy is limited to in-frame clones, with some not included. The sample lists approximately 110,000 clones, 80% to 90% seen once, with approximately 4.5% in the top ten. The sequences come from peripheral blood, collected on day 0 of AZD1222 vaccination. The origin of the receptors is an adult in good health.

This chain uses TRBV5-4 with TRBJ1-1; no clear D. Trimming took off 5 bases at V and 0 bases at J, with 8 bases between the two ends. CDR1 and CDR2 (germline): SGHNT, YYREEE (reference sequence). The CDR3 has 13 amino acids. The CDR3 DNA reads TGTGCCAGCAGACGGACGATGAACACTGAAGCTTTCTTT. Its protein product is CASRRTMNTEAFF.

This chain uses TRBV19 with TRBJ1-1; 11 nucleotides match TRBD1. V lost 5 bases to trimming and J lost 4 bases; unmatched junction nucleotides: 3. CDR3 length: 14 amino acids. The V gene's germline CDR1 is LNHDA and CDR2 SQIVND (reference sequence). CDR3 residues: CASSSGTGGTEAFF. The CDR3 DNA sequence: TGTGCCAGTAGTTCCGGGACAGGGGGCACTGAAGCTTTCTTT. The whole variable domain, remainder taken from reference TRBV19 and TRBJ1-1, is DGGITQSPKYLFRKEGQNVTLSCEQNLNHDAMYWYRQDPGQGLRLIYYSQIVNDFQKGDIAEGYSVSREKKESFPLTVTSAQKNPTAFYLCASSSGTGGTEAFFGQGTRLTVV.

The CDR3, as DNA: TGCGCCAGCAGCCCCGTAGAGGGACGGCACGATACGCAGTATTTT. Translated: CASSPVEGRHDTQYF. The rearrangement joins TRBV5-1 to TRBJ2-3, with D possibly called TRBD1 or TRBD2 (5 bases each). The CDR3 is made up of 15 amino acids. CDR1 and CDR2 (germline): SGHRS, YFSETQ. Trimming removed 4 bases at V and 6 bases at J, with 18 bases between.

The CDR3 DNA reads TGTGCCTCCACACAGGTCCACACGAACACCGGGGAGCTGTTTTTT. Translating it yields CASTQVHTNTGELFF. The rearrangement links TRBV30 to TRBJ2-2; D is perhaps TRBD1 (5 bases). Looked up from germline, CDR1 is GTSNPN and CDR2 is SVGIG (reference sequence). Trimming stripped 7 bases from V and 0 bases from J, with 15 bases between. The CDR3 spans 15 residues.

The chain recombines TRBV6-5 with TRBJ2-7; possibly TRBD2 for D (7 bases). CDR3 size: 13 residues. Germline CDR1 and CDR2: MNHEY and SVGAGI. The V and J ends lost 7 bases and 4 bases respectively, with 14 bases between them. The DNA for the CDR3 is TGTGCCAGCAACATGAGGGGGGGATACGAGCAGTACTTC. It translates to CASNMRGGYEQYF.

The chain employs TRBV12-3 or TRBV12-4 and TRBJ1-1; D remains ambiguous. V was trimmed by 3 bases and J by 3 bases, leaving 8 bases between them. The CDR3 runs to 13 residues. CDR3 region: CASSFGRHTEAFF. CDR3 coding DNA: TGTGCCAGCAGTTTTGGGAGACACACTGAAGCTTTCTTT.

This chain links TRBV3-1 (or the pseudogene TRBV3-2) with TRBJ1-6; TRBD1 is a possible D gene (5 bases). From germline, CDR1 is LGHDT and CDR2 YNNKEL (reference sequence). V was shortened by 2 bases and J by 10 bases, with 15 bases between the two germline ends. There are 15 residues in the CDR3. CDR3 DNA sequence: TGTGCCAGCAGCCAATCGGGGGGGATGGGGTCACCCCTCCACTTT. Protein: CASSQSGGMGSPLHF.

This clone appeared once. The J gene is TRBJ2-7, the V gene TRBV12-1. TRBV12-1 is a pseudogene segment. The CDR3 extends over 11 amino acids. CDR3 sequence: CASSSHYEQYF. CDR3 bases: TGTGCCAGCAGCTCTCACTACGAGCAGTACTTC.

The chain recombines TRBV19 with TRBJ1-1; possibly TRBD1 for D (5 bases). Germline CDR1 and CDR2: LNHDA and SQIVND (reference sequence). CDR3 length equals 13 residues. Trimming pared 7 bases from V and 5 bases from J, leaving 14 bases between. For the CDR3, the DNA is TGTGCCAGTACCAATAACCCAGGGACTGAAGCTTTCTTT. Translating it yields CASTNNPGTEAFF.

The V and J genes are TRBV19 and TRBJ2-7; no firm D call. The germline V gene has CDR1 LNHDA and CDR2 SQIVND (reference sequence). Trimming stripped 4 bases from V and 3 bases from J, with 16 bases between. The CDR3 is 15 residues long. The CDR3 sequence: CASSTSQAWDYEQYF. The CDR3 bases are TGTGCCAGTAGTACCTCCCAGGCCTGGGACTACGAGCAGTACTTC.

This chain uses TRBV20-1 with TRBJ1-5, with a tentative D call TRBD1 (5 bases). The CDR3 has 13 residues. V was cut by 3 bases and J by 5 bases, with 11 bases left in between. Germline CDR1 is DFQATT and CDR2 is SNEGSKA (reference sequence). DNA for the CDR3: TGCAGTGCTAGTGTCCAGGGCGATCAGCCCCAGCATTTT. Translating it yields CSASVQGDQPQHF.

This chain connects TRBV27 to TRBJ1-2; no firm D call. Germline CDR1 reads MNHEY; CDR2 reads SMNVEV (reference sequence). The CDR3 is 9 amino acids. The CDR3 bases are TGTGCTCCGGGGTGTGGTTGCACCTTC. The encoded protein is CAPGCGCTF.

The chain has TRBV2 and TRBJ1-6, with D maybe TRBD1 (5 bases). V lost 2 bases to trimming and J lost 8 bases, with 19 bases between them. The CDR3 has 17 residues. Germline V lookup: CDR1 SNHLY, CDR2 FYNNEI. CDR3 DNA: TGTGCCAGCAGTGAATTAGTAAGGGGAAGGGGTTATTCACCCCTCCACTTT. This gives the protein CASSELVRGRGYSPLHF.

This clone appeared a single time. The CDR3 nucleotides are TGTGCCAGCATGTCAGGGACTACTAATGAAAAACTGTTTTTT. As protein: CASMSGTTNEKLFF. The chain recombines TRBV6-5 with TRBJ1-4; a possible D gene is TRBD1 (5 bases). V lost 7 bases to trimming and J lost 2 bases, with 11 bases between them. The CDR3 has 14 amino acids. The V gene's germline CDR1 is MNHEY and CDR2 SVGAGI.

This chain uses TRBV12-3 or TRBV12-4 with TRBJ1-2; D is perhaps TRBD1 (5 bases). The V end lost 5 bases, the J end lost 3 bases, and 10 bases lay between the germline ends. The CDR3 runs 13 residues. The CDR3 is CASSPGTDYGYTF. In DNA, the CDR3 is TGTGCCAGCAGTCCCGGGACCGACTATGGCTACACCTTC.

The sample holds a few counts of this clone. This chain uses TRBV12-5 with TRBJ1-1; D is possibly TRBD1 (6 bases). The germline CDR1 and CDR2 sequences are LGHNT and FRNRAP. The CDR3 has 16 amino acids. The germline V and J ends were trimmed by 5 bases and 1 base, with 17 bases remaining between them. The CDR3 DNA reads as TGTGCTAGTGGTGGCGATTCCGGGGGCTGGAACACTGAAGCTTTCTTT. This translates into CASGGDSGGWNTEAFF.

This chain connects TRBV2 to TRBJ1-4, with D uncertain. This CDR3 region has 15 residues. Looked up from germline, CDR1 is SNHLY and CDR2 is FYNNEI. V was pared by 8 bases and J by 5 bases, with 18 bases between. CDR3 protein: CASSPRGRENEKLFF. CDR3 coding DNA: TGTGCCAGCTCTCCTCGCGGGAGGGAAAATGAAAAACTGTTTTTT.

The genes are TRBV9 and TRBJ1-4; TRBD1 is a possible D gene (5 bases). The CDR3 is 15 residues long. V lost 6 bases and J 3 bases, leaving 15 bases between the germline ends. Germline V CDR1 and CDR2: SGDLS, YYNGEE. The CDR3 coding sequence is TGTGCCAGCAATTTGGAAGGAGGGGCTAATGAAAAACTGTTTTTT. Translating it yields CASNLEGGANEKLFF. The full variable domain, in which reference TRBV9 and TRBJ1-4 provide the parts outside the CDR3, is DSGVTQTPKHLITATGQRVTLRCSPRSGDLSVYWYQQSLDQGLQFLIQYYNGEERAKGNILERFSAQQFPDLHSELNLSSLELGDSALYFCASNLEGGANEKLFFGSGTQLSVL.

The rearrangement uses TRBV30 and TRBJ1-3; no reliable D call. V shed 2 bases and J shed 0 bases, with 5 bases lying between them. CDR1 and CDR2 from the germline V gene are GTSNPN and SVGIG (reference sequence). The CDR3 spans 13 residues. The CDR3 sequence is CAWSTDSGNTIYF. In DNA, the CDR3 is TGTGCCTGGAGTACAGACTCTGGAAACACCATATATTTT.

This clone was recorded a few times. This chain uses TRBV9 with TRBJ2-1; D is uncertain. The length of the CDR3 is 13 residues. The V end lost 3 bases, the J end lost 8 bases, and 12 bases lay between the germline ends. Germline CDR1 is SGDLS and CDR2 is YYNGEE. In nucleotides, the CDR3 is TGTGCCAGCAGCGCCGCCTTGTTGGATGAGCAGTTCTTC. Translating gives CASSAALLDEQFF.

The J gene is TRBJ1-2, the V gene TRBV5-8; tentative D call: TRBD1 (6 bases). This CDR3 is 15 amino acids long. V was shortened by 4 bases and J by 2 bases, with 15 bases between the two germline ends. Germline CDR1 SGHTS, CDR2 YDEGEE. The CDR3 coding sequence is TGTGCCAGCAGCCCCAGGACAGCTCTAAACTATGGCTACACCTTC. Protein: CASSPRTALNYGYTF.